These 29 T cell receptor beta chains originate from one sample sequenced in a study of blood T cell repertoires in COVID-19. The method was immunoSEQ multiplex PCR; TCRdb's version includes in-frame clones alone and lacks a portion of them. Of approximately 61,000 clones in the sample, around four fifths were seen once. The specimen was peripheral blood. Source of these receptors: a man in his 70s with acute or convalescent COVID-19.

This clone appeared a few times. The chain carries TRBV3-1 (or the pseudogene TRBV3-2) and TRBJ2-2, with D unresolved. Trimming took off 10 bases at V and 3 bases at J, with 9 bases between the two ends. The CDR3 spans 12 residues. Germline values: CDR1 LGHDT, CDR2 YNNKEL (reference sequence). The CDR3 loop is CATSRYTGELFF. The CDR3 nucleotides are TGTGCCACCTCTAGGTACACCGGGGAGCTGTTTTTT.

This clone appeared a few times. The chain combines TRBV29-1 with TRBJ1-2, with a weak D call TRBD1 (6 bases). Germline V CDR1 and CDR2: SQVTM, ANQGSEA. V gave up 3 bases and J gave up 4 bases, with 18 bases separating them. This CDR3 spans 15 amino acids. The CDR3 sequence is CSVDFALYRAYGYTF. The CDR3 region has the DNA TGCAGCGTTGATTTTGCCTTATACAGGGCCTATGGCTACACCTTC. The full variable domain, its missing parts supplied by reference TRBV29-1 and TRBJ1-2, is SAVISQKPSRDICQRGTSLTIQCQVDSQVTMMFWYRQQPGQSLTLIATANQGSEATYESGFVIDKFPISRPNLTFSTLTVSNMSPEDSSIYLCSVDFALYRAYGYTFGSGTRLTVV.

The rearrangement joins TRBV7-2 to TRBJ2-1; 7 bases are shared with TRBD1. The ends lost 2 bases at V and 16 bases at J; junction bases unmatched: 8. The CDR3 loop spans 12 amino acids. CDR1 and CDR2 from the germline V gene are SGHTA and FQGNSA. The CDR3 here is CASSLNGQEPFF. Here the CDR3 DNA reads TGTGCCAGCAGCTTAAACGGACAGGAACCATTCTTC.

Note on this clone: A junction boundary mismatches the germline segment, possibly from a read error. V usage is TRBV5-1 and J usage is TRBJ2-7, with no clear D. The CDR3 spans 13 residues. CDR1 SGHRS and CDR2 YFSETQ come from the germline V gene. The CDR3 loop is CASSLTVSSEQYF. The CDR3 bases are TGCGCCAGCAGCTTGACAGTATCCTCCGAGCAGTACTTC.

This clone was observed a handful of times. J is TRBJ1-6 and V is TRBV5-1; D possibly corresponds to TRBD1 (6 bases). The CDR3 is made up of 16 amino acids. Trimming removed 0 bases at V and 7 bases at J, with 14 bases between. Germline V gene data show CDR1 as SGHRS and CDR2 as YFSETQ. CDR3 sequence: CASSLGTGTLNSPLHF. The CDR3 DNA reads as TGCGCCAGCAGCTTGGGGACCGGGACATTAAATTCACCCCTCCACTTT.

V gene TRBV9 combines with J gene TRBJ2-1, with 10 bases that match TRBD1. The germline CDR1 and CDR2 sequences are SGDLS and YYNGEE. The junction had 6 bases not matched to a gene; V was cut back by 3 bases and J by 6 bases. This CDR3 is 15 amino acids long. The DNA of the CDR3 is TGTGCCAGCAGCGCCGGGACAGGGGAAGGCAATGAGCAGTTCTTC. It specifies CASSAGTGEGNEQFF.

The gene calls are TRBV14 and TRBJ2-3; 13 bases agree with TRBD2. The CDR3 loop spans 15 amino acids. Per germline, CDR1 SGHDN and CDR2 FVKESK. V dropped 4 bases and J dropped 10; count of bases not matched to a gene: 8. CDR3 coding DNA: TGTGCCAGCAGCCTTACTAGCGGGGGGGCCTTTTCGCAGTATTTT. Its protein is CASSLTSGGAFSQYF.

This clone was recorded only once. This chain connects TRBV6-6 to TRBJ2-2, with D perhaps TRBD1 (6 bases). Trimming took 2 bases from V and 6 from J, leaving 10 bases between them. This CDR3 region has 14 residues. Germline CDR1 and CDR2: MNHNY and SVGAGI (reference sequence). CDR3 protein: CASSYPGQSGELFF. The CDR3 nucleotides read TGTGCCAGCAGTTACCCCGGACAGTCCGGGGAGCTGTTTTTT.

This chain connects TRBV5-1 to TRBJ2-5; 10 bases agree with TRBD1. The CDR3 contains 14 residues. Germline V gives CDR1 SGHRS, CDR2 YFSETQ. V was pared by 4 bases and J by 2 bases, with 2 bases of the junction left unmatched. The CDR3 sequence is CASSRQGAQETQYF. The CDR3 DNA reads as TGCGCCAGCAGCCGACAGGGGGCTCAAGAGACCCAGTACTTC.

The CDR3 loop reads CASSHNTGADTQYF. In nucleotides, the CDR3 is TGTGCCAGCAGCCATAACACAGGGGCAGATACGCAGTATTTT. The chain combines TRBV3-1 (or the pseudogene TRBV3-2) with TRBJ2-3; TRBD1 agrees at 7 bases. V lost 3 bases, J lost 4 bases, and 4 bases stayed unmatched. Germline V lookup: CDR1 LGHDT, CDR2 YNNKEL (reference sequence). The CDR3 length is 14 residues.

V gene TRBV18 combines with J gene TRBJ1-2, with TRBD1 matching 8 bases. The V and J ends lost 8 bases and 8 bases, in that order; junction bases with no gene match: 10. CDR1 is KGHSH and CDR2 is LQKENI in the germline V gene. CDR3 length: 13 amino acids. CDR3 nucleotides: TGTGCCAGCACAGGACAGGGCGGGAGAGGCTACACCTTC. Amino acid sequence: CASTGQGGRGYTF.

V is TRBV19 and J is TRBJ2-5; TRBD2 matches 9 bases. The CDR3 extends over 17 amino acids. J was trimmed by 5 bases and V by 3 bases; bases with no gene match: 13. CDR1 is LNHDA, CDR2 SQIVND, per germline (reference sequence). The DNA for the CDR3 is TGTGCCAGTAGTATGACTCCGGGACTAGCCGGGGAGGAGACCCAGTACTTC. Protein: CASSMTPGLAGEETQYF.

A single count supports this clone. The rearrangement uses TRBV19 and TRBJ2-7; maybe TRBD2 (6 bases). CDR1 is LNHDA and CDR2 is SQIVND in the germline V gene (reference sequence). The CDR3 runs to 13 residues. Trimming removed 10 bases at V and 2 bases at J, with 15 bases between. In DNA, the CDR3 is TGTGCCAAACCCGGGACTGATACCTACGAGCAGTACTTC. Protein sequence: CAKPGTDTYEQYF.

The chain is built from TRBV6-4 and TRBJ2-2; D possibly corresponds to TRBD1 (7 bases). Germline loops: CDR1 MRHNA, CDR2 SNTAGT. The CDR3 is 14 amino acids. V was pared by 2 bases and J by 5 bases, with 9 bases between. The CDR3 DNA follows: TGTGCCAGCAGTGACCAGGGGGGAACCGGGGAGCTGTTTTTT. Protein sequence: CASSDQGGTGELFF.

This clone was seen a few times. The J gene is TRBJ2-3, the V gene TRBV5-4; 9 bases are a match to TRBD1. Germline CDR1 reads SGHNT; CDR2 reads YYREEE (reference sequence). The V and J ends lost 9 bases and 2 bases, in that order; junction bases with no gene match: 13. The length of the CDR3 is 16 residues. The CDR3 spells CAIPDVGQGPTDTQYF. Here the CDR3 DNA reads TGTGCCATCCCCGACGTCGGACAGGGGCCCACAGATACGCAGTATTTT.

This chain joins TRBV5-1 and TRBJ2-7, with TRBD1 matching over 9 bases. The trim removed 5 bases at V and 5 bases at J, leaving 8 bases unmatched. There are 14 residues in the CDR3. CDR1 is SGHRS, CDR2 YFSETQ, per germline. CDR3 protein: CASRKGQGAHEQYF. The CDR3 DNA is TGCGCCAGCAGAAAGGGACAGGGAGCCCACGAGCAGTACTTC.

The V call is TRBV5-1, the J call TRBJ2-2; TRBD1 matches 8 bases. The germline V gene has CDR1 SGHRS and CDR2 YFSETQ. V shed 3 bases, J shed 0 bases, and the junction held 1 base outside the gene matches. There are 15 residues in the CDR3. CDR3 in DNA: TGCGCCAGCAGCTCGGGACAGGCGAACACCGGGGAGCTGTTTTTT. It codes for CASSSGQANTGELFF. The full variable domain, rest sourced from reference TRBV5-1 and TRBJ2-2, is KAGVTQTPRYLIKTRGQQVTLSCSPISGHRSVSWYQQTPGQGLQFLFEYFSETQRNKGNFPGRFSGRQFSNSRSEMNVSTLELGDSALYLCASSSGQANTGELFFGEGSRLTVL.

The chain couples TRBV3-1 (or the pseudogene TRBV3-2) to TRBJ1-4, with 7 nucleotides matching TRBD1. V gave up 0 bases and J gave up 11 bases; unmatched junction bases: 9. Germline V lookup: CDR1 LGHDT, CDR2 YNNKEL (reference sequence). The CDR3 sequence is 15 residues long. The CDR3 DNA follows: TGTGCCAGCAGCCAAGAGGCCGACAGGGCGGATAAACTGTTTTTT. It codes for CASSQEADRADKLFF.

The chain joins TRBV7-6 to TRBJ2-3; 9 bases match TRBD1. This CDR3 has 16 amino acids. CDR1 and CDR2 (germline): SGHVS, FNYEAQ. J gave up 3 bases and V 5 bases, and 9 bases lay outside the gene matches. CDR3 region: CASSPVPGQGTDTQYF. The CDR3 DNA reads as TGTGCCAGCAGCCCAGTCCCGGGACAGGGAACAGATACGCAGTATTTT. Full variable domain (missing parts from reference TRBV7-6 and TRBJ2-3): GAGVSQSPRYKVTKRGQDVALRCDPISGHVSLYWYRQALGQGPEFLTYFNYEAQQDKSGLPNDRFSAERPEGSISTLTIQRTEQRDSAMYRCASSPVPGQGTDTQYFGPGTRLTVL.

This chain joins TRBV28 and TRBJ1-2; D might be TRBD1 (5 bases). The V gene's germline CDR1 is MDHEN and CDR2 SYDVKM. The CDR3 extends over 14 amino acids. Trimming cost V 3 bases and J 2 bases, with 10 bases left between them. CDR3 DNA: TGTGCCAGCAGTTTGGGGGGTTCCAACTATGGCTACACCTTC. The encoded protein is CASSLGGSNYGYTF.

This sequence joins TRBV5-4 and TRBJ2-3; 8 bases match TRBD2. Germline CDR1 SGHNT, CDR2 YYREEE (reference sequence). J was trimmed by 4 bases and V by 9 bases; bases with no gene match: 13. CDR3 length: 15 amino acids. CDR3 amino acids: CATYPGGAMADTQYF. In nucleotides, the CDR3 is TGTGCCACCTACCCGGGGGGGGCTATGGCAGATACGCAGTATTTT.

The rearrangement joins TRBV6-1 to TRBJ2-3; 9 positions agree with TRBD2. V lost 4 bases and J lost 2; bases outside the gene matches: 7. Per germline, CDR1 MNHNS and CDR2 SASEGT. This CDR3 is built from 16 residues. For the CDR3, the DNA is TGTGCCAGCAGTGTCCTCGCGGGGGGGATCACAGATACGCAGTATTTT. This sequence encodes CASSVLAGGITDTQYF.

This chain links TRBV4-2 with TRBJ2-3, with TRBD2 matching 12 bases. In germline, CDR1 is LGHNA, CDR2 YNFKEQ. The CDR3 spans 17 residues. Germline trimming cut 6 bases from V and 3 bases from J; bases unmatched to any gene: 10. CDR3 loop: CASSLTLAGGRTDTQYF. DNA of the CDR3: TGTGCCAGCAGTCTAACTCTAGCGGGGGGGAGGACAGATACGCAGTATTTT.

The chain recombines TRBV5-6 with TRBJ1-2; 10 bases line up with TRBD1. Per the germline V gene, CDR1 is SGHDT and CDR2 is YYEEEE. V lost 4 bases and J lost 7; bases outside the gene matches: 4. This CDR3 is 13 amino acids long. The CDR3 coding sequence is TGTGCCAGCAGCCGACAGGGGGCAGGTGGCTACACCTTC. This sequence encodes CASSRQGAGGYTF. The entire variable domain, with the rest obtained from reference TRBV5-6 and TRBJ1-2, is as follows: DAGVTQSPTHLIKTRGQQVTLRCSPKSGHDTVSWYQQALGQGPQFIFQYYEEEERQRGNFPDRFSGHQFPNYSSELNVNALLLGDSALYLCASSRQGAGGYTFGSGTRLTVV.

This sequence joins TRBV2 and TRBJ1-6; D may be TRBD1 (6 bases). Between the trimmed V and J ends, which lost 7 bases and 8 bases, there was a span of 12 bases. The CDR3 covers 13 residues. Germline loops: CDR1 SNHLY, CDR2 FYNNEI. The CDR3 sequence is CASNQGRDSPLHF. CDR3 sequence (DNA): TGTGCCAGCAACCAGGGGCGCGATTCACCCCTCCACTTT.

The chain joins TRBV10-1 to TRBJ1-1, with 8 nucleotides matching TRBD1. With V trimmed by 0 bases and J by 6 bases, 3 bases remained unmatched. The CDR3 sequence is 14 residues long. Looked up from germline, CDR1 is WNHNN and CDR2 is SYGVQD (reference sequence). Written as DNA, the CDR3 is TGCGCCAGCAGTGAGTCGAGGGACAGGTCTGAAGCTTTCTTT. This encodes CASSESRDRSEAFF.

The chain links TRBV9 to TRBJ1-3; 7 positions agree with TRBD1. CDR3 length equals 16 residues. V was pared by 0 bases and J by 4 bases, with 7 bases of the junction left unmatched. Germline loops: CDR1 SGDLS, CDR2 YYNGEE. The CDR3 region has the DNA TGTGCCAGCAGCGTAGAGGCGACAGGGTTCGGAAACACCATATATTTT. This gives the protein CASSVEATGFGNTIYF.

The V and J genes are TRBV4-1 and TRBJ2-3; 9 nucleotides line up with TRBD2. The V gene end was trimmed by 3 bases and the J gene end by 1 base; junction bases not matched to a gene: 5. The CDR3 extends over 16 amino acids. Germline V gene data show CDR1 as MGHRA and CDR2 as YSYEKL. The CDR3 nucleotides read TGCGCCAGCAGCCAGCCCAAGCGGGGGGGCACAGATACGCAGTATTTT. This codes for CASSQPKRGGTDTQYF.

CDR3 sequence: CASSEVGRDQPQHF. The CDR3, as DNA: TGTGCCAGCAGTGAAGTTGGGCGAGATCAGCCCCAGCATTTT. J is TRBJ1-5 and V is TRBV6-1; D uncertain. Germline-derived CDR1 and CDR2 are MNHNS and SASEGT. Trimming removed 1 base at V and 5 bases at J, with 9 bases between. There are 14 residues in the CDR3.